This T cell receptor beta chain appears in the sequencing data of a study of T cells after yellow fever vaccination. TCRdb redid the calling of the 5' RACE reads with MiXCR, one entry per CDR3 protein. This table holds 620,000 or so distinct CDR3 sequences, around 16% found once. This clonotype was sampled from a young man who received the YFV17D yellow fever vaccine. The sample consisted of PBMCs, taken 5 to 6 days after the first yellow fever vaccination.

In nucleotides, the CDR3 is TGTGCCGCCACGCAGGGCGCTGGGGCCAACGTCCTGACTTTC. Amino acids: CAATQGAGANVLTF. The genes are TRBV28 and TRBJ2-6, with a weak D call TRBD1 (5 bases). The CDR3 runs to 14 residues. CDR1 and CDR2 from the germline V gene are MDHEN and SYDVKM. V gave up 11 bases and J gave up 2 bases, with 13 bases separating them.